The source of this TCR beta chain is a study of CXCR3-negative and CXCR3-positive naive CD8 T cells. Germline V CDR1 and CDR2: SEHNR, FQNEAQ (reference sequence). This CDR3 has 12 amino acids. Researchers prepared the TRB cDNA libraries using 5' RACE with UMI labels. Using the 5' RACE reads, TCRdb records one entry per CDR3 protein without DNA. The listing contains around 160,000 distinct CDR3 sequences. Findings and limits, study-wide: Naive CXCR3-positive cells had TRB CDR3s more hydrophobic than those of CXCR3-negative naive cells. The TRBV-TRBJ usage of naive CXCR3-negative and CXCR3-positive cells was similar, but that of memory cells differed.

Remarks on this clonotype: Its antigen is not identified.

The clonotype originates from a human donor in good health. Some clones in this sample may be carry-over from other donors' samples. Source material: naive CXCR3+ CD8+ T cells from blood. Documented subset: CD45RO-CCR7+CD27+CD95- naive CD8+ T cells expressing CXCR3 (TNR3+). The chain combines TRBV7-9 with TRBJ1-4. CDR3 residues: CASSPEVEKLFF.